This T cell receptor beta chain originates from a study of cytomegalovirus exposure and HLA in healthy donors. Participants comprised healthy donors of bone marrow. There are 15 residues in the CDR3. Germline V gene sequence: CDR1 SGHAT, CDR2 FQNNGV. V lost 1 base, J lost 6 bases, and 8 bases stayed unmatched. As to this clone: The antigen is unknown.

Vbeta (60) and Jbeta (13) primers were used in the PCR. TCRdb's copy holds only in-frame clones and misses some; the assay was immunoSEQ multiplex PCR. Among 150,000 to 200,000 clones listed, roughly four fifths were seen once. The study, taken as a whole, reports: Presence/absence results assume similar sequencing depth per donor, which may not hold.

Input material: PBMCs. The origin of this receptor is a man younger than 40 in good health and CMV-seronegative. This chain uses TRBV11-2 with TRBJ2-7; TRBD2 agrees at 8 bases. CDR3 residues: CASSLGSGLVSEQYF. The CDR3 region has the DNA TGTGCCAGCAGCTTAGGTTCGGGACTAGTCTCCGAGCAGTACTTC.